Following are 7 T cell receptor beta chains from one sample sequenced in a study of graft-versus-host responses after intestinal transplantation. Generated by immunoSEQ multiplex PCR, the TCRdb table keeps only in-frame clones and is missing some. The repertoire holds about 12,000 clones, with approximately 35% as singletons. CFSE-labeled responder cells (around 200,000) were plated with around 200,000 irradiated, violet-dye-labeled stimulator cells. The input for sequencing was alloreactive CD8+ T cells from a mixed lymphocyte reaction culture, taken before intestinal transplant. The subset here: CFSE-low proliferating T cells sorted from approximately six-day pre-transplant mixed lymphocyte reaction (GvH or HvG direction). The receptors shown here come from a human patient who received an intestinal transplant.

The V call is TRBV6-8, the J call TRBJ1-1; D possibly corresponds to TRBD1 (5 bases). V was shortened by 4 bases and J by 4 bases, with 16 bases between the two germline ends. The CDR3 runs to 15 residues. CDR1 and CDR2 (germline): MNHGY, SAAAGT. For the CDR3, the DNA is TGTGCCAGCAGTTTTTATCTCCAGGGTAGCACTGAAGCTTTCTTT. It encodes CASSFYLQGSTEAFF.

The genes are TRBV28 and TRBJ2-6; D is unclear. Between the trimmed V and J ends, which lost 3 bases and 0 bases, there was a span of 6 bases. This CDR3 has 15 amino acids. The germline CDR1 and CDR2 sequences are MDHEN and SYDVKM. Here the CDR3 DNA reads TGTGCCAGCAGTTTCAAGTTCTCTGGGGCCAACGTCCTGACTTTC. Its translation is CASSFKFSGANVLTF.

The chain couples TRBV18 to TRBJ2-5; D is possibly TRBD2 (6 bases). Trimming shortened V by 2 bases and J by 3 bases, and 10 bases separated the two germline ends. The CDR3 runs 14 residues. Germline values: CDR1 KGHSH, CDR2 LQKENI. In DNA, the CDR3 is TGTGCCAGCTCACCAAGTCCGGGGGAAGAGACCCAGTACTTC. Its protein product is CASSPSPGEETQYF.

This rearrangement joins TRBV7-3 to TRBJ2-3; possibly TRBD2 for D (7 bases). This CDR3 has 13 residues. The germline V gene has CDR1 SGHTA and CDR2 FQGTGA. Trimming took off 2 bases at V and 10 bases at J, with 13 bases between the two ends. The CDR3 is CASSLYRGAPQYF. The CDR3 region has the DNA TGTGCCAGCAGCTTATACCGGGGGGCTCCGCAGTATTTT.

For the CDR3, the DNA is TGTGCCAGCAGCGTAGGTAGCAATCAGCCCCAGCATTTT. Encoded protein: CASSVGSNQPQHF. The chain combines TRBV9 with TRBJ1-5, with D uncertain. The V and J ends lost 0 bases and 0 bases respectively, with 1 base between them. Germline V CDR1 and CDR2: SGDLS, YYNGEE. The CDR3 is 13 amino acids.

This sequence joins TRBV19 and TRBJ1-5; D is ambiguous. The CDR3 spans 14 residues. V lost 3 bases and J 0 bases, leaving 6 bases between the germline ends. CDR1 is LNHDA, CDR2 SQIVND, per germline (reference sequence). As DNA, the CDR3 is TGTGCCAGTAGTATCCTTAGTAGCAATCAGCCCCAGCATTTT. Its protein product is CASSILSSNQPQHF.

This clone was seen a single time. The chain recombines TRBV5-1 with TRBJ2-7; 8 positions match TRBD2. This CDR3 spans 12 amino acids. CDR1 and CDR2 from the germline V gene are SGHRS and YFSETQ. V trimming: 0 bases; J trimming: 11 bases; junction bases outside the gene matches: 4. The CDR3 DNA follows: TGCGCCAGCAGCTTGGGAGGCGGGAGGAAGTACTTC. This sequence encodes CASSLGGGRKYF. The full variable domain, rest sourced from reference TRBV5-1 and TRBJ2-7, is KAGVTQTPRYLIKTRGQQVTLSCSPISGHRSVSWYQQTPGQGLQFLFEYFSETQRNKGNFPGRFSGRQFSNSRSEMNVSTLELGDSALYLCASSLGGGRKYFGPGTRLTVT.